This T cell receptor (beta chain) is drawn from a study of tumor and adjacent non-tumor tissue in lung cancer. Study-wide context: The patients, around 9 men and a handful of women, were roughly 31 to 85 with stage I to III disease. Samples averaged roughly 4 million productive TCRbeta reads each.

TCRbeta libraries were built with three rounds of nested PCR, modified from ARM-PCR. TCRdb analysed the multiplex PCR reads with MiXCR anew, one entry per CDR3 protein. The sample carries approximately 120,000 distinct CDR3 sequences, about 66% recorded once. This sample's RNA came from whole unsorted tissue. General study results and limits: Tumor TCR diversity, when higher, was linked to shorter survival. In normal lung, the top 100 clones were significantly more dominant than in tumor.

The CDR3 totals 14 residues. Germline V gene sequence: CDR1 DFQATT, CDR2 SNEGSKA (reference sequence). A note on this clonotype: Its cognate antigen is unknown. This may arise from a read error, as a much more abundant clone is one base away.

V usage is TRBV20-1 and J usage is TRBJ1-2; D unresolved. Sequencing input: lung tumor tissue. This receptor was identified in a man aged 25-45 years with non-small cell lung cancer. CDR3 DNA: TGCAGTGCTAGAGATCGAGCAGGATTAAGTGGCTACATCTTC. Translation gives CSARDRAGLSGYIF.